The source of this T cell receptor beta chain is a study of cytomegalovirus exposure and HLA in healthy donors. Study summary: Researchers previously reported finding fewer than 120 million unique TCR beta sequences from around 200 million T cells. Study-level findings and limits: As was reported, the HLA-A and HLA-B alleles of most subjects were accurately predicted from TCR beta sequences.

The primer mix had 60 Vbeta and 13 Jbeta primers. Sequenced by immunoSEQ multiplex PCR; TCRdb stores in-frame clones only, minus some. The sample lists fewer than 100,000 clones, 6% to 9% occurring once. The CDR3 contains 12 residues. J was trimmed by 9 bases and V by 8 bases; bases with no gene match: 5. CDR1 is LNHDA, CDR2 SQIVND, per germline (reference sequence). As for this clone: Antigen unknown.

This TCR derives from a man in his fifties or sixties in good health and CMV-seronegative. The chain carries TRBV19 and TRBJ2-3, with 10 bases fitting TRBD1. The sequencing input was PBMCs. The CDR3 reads CASGTGEGTQYF. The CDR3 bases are TGTGCCAGTGGGACAGGGGAAGGCACGCAGTATTTT.